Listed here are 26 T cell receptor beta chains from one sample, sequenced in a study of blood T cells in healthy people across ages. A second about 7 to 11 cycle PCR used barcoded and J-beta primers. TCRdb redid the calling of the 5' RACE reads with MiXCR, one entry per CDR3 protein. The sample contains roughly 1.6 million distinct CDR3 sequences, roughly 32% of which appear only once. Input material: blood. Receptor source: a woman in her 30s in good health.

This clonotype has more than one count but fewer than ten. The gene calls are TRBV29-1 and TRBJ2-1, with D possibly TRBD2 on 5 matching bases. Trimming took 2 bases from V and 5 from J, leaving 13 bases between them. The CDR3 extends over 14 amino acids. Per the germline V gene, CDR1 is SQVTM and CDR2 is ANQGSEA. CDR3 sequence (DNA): TGCAGCGTTGAAAATAGACTATACAACAATGAGCAGTTCTTC. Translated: CSVENRLYNNEQFF.

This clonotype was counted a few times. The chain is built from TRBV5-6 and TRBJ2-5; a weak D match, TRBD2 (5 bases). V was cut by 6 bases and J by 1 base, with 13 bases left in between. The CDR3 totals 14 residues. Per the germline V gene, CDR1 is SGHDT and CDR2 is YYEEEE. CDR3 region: CASTFGRAQETQYF. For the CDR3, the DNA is TGTGCCAGCACCTTTGGGAGAGCCCAAGAGACCCAGTACTTC.

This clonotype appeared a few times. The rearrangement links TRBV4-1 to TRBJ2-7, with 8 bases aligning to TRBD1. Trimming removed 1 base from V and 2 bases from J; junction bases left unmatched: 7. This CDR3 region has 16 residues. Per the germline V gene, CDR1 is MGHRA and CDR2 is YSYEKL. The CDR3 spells CASSQAPGQATYEQYF. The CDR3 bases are TGCGCCAGCAGCCAAGCCCCGGGACAGGCGACCTACGAGCAGTACTTC.

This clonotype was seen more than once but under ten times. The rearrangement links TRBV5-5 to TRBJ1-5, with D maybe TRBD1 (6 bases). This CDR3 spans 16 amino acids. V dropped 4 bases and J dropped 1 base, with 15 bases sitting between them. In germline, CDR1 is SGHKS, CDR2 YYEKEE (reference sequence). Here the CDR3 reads CASSPVGTLSNQPQHF. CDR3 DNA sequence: TGTGCCAGCAGCCCCGTTGGGACACTCAGCAATCAGCCCCAGCATTTT.

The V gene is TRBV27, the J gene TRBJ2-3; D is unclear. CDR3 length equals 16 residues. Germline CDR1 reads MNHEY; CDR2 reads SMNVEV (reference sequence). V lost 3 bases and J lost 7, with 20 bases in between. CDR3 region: CASSFFSDWALNTQYF. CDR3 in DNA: TGTGCCAGCAGTTTTTTCAGCGACTGGGCCTTAAATACGCAGTATTTT.

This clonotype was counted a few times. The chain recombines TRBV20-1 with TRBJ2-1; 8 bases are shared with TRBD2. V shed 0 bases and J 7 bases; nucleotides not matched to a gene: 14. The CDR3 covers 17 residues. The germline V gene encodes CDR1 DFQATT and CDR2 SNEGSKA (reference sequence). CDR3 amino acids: CSARDLRAGRAGNEQFF. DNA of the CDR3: TGCAGTGCTAGAGATCTTCGTGCCGGGAGGGCCGGGAATGAGCAGTTCTTC.

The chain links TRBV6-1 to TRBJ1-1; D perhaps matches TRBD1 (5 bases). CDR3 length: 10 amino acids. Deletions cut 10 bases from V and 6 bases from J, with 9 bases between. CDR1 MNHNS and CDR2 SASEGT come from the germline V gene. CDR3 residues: CATRGAEAFF. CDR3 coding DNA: TGTGCCACCCGAGGGGCTGAAGCTTTCTTT.

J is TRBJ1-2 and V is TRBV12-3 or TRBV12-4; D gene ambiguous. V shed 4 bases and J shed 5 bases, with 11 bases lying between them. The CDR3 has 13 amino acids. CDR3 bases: TGTGCCAGCAGTTCCCTGGCGGGGTATGGCTACACCTTC. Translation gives CASSSLAGYGYTF.

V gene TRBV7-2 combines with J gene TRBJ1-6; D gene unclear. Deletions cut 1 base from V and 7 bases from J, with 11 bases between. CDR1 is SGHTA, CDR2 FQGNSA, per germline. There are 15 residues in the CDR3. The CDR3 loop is CASSLVTGSNSPLHF. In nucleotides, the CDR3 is TGTGCCAGCAGCTTAGTTACGGGGTCAAATTCACCCCTCCACTTT.

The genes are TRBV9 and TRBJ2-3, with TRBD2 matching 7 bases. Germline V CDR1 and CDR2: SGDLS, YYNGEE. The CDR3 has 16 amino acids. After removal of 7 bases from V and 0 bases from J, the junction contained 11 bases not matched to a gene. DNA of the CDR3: TGTGCCAGCGCGGTGAGGGGCGGGGGAAGCACAGATACGCAGTATTTT. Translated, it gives CASAVRGGGSTDTQYF.

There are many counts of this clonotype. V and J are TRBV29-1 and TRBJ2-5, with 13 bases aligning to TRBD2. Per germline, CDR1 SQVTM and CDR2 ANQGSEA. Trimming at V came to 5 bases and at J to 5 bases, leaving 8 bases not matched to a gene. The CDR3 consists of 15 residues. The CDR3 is CSVTGLAGVGETQYF. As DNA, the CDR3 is TGCAGCGTTACTGGACTAGCGGGAGTAGGGGAGACCCAGTACTTC.

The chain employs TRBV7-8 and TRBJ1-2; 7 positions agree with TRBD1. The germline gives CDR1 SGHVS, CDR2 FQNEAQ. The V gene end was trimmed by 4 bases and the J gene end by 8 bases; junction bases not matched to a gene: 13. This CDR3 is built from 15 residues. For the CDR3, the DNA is TGTGCCAGCAGCTCGAGGACAGGCCGTAGAGAGGGCTACACCTTC. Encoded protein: CASSSRTGRREGYTF.

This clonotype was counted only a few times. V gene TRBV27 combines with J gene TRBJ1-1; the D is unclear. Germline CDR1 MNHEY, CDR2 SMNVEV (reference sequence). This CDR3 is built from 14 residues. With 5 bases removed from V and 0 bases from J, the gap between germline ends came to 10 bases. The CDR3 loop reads CASSKESMNTEAFF. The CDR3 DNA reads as TGTGCCAGCAGTAAAGAGAGTATGAACACTGAAGCTTTCTTT.

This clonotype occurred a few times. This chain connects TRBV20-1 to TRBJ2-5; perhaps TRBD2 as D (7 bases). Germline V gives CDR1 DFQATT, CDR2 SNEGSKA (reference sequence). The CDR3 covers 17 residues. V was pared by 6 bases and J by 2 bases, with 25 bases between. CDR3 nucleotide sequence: TGCAGTGCCCGCGGGGGCGGGGGCAAGATGGGGCAAGAGACCCAGTACTTC. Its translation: CSARGGGGKMGQETQYF.

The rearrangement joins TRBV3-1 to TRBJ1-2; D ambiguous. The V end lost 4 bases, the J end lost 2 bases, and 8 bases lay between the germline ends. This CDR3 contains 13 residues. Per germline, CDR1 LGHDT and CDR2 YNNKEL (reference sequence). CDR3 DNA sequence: TGTGCCAGCAGCCCCACCCGGAACTATGGCTACACCTTC. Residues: CASSPTRNYGYTF.

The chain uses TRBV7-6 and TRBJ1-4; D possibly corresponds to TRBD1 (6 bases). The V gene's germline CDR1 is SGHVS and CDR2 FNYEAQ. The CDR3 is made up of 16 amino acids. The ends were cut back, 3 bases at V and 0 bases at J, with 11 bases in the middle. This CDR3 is CASSFGTKTTNEKLFF. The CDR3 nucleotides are TGTGCCAGCAGCTTTGGGACAAAAACAACTAATGAAAAACTGTTTTTT.

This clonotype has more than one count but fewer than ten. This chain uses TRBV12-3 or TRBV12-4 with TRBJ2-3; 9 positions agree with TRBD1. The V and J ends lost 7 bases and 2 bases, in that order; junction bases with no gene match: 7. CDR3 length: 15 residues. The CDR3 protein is CASNSGQGNTDTQYF. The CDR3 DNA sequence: TGTGCCAGCAACTCAGGACAGGGGAACACAGATACGCAGTATTTT.

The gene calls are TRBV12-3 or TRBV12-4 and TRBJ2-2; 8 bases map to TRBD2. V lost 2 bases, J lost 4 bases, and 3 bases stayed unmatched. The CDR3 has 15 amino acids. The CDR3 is CASSLSGRSTGELFF. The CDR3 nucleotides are TGTGCCAGCAGTTTAAGCGGGAGATCCACCGGGGAGCTGTTTTTT.

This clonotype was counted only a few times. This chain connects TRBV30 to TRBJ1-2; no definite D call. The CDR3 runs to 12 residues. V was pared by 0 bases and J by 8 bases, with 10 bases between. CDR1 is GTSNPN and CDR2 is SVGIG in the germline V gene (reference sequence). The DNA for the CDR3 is TGTGCCTGGAGTGTAGGTCCTACAGGCTACACCTTC. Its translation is CAWSVGPTGYTF.

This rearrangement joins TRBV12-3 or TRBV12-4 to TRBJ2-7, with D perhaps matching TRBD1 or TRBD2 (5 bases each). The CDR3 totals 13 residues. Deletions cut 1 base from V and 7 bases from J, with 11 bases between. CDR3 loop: CASSLELGAEQYF. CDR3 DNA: TGTGCCAGCAGTTTAGAGCTCGGGGCGGAGCAGTACTTC.

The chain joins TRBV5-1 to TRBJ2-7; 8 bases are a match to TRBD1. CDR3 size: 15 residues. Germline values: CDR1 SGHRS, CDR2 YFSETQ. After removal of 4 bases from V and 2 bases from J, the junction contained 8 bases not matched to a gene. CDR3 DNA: TGCGCCAGCAGCAGGGGACAGGTAAACCCCTACGAGCAGTACTTC. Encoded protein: CASSRGQVNPYEQYF.

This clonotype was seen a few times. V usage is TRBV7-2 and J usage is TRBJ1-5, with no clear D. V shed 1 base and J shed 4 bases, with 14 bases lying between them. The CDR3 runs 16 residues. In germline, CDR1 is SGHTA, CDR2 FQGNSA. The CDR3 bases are TGTGCCAGCAGCTTAGAATCCAGCCGGAAAAATCAGCCCCAGCATTTT. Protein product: CASSLESSRKNQPQHF.

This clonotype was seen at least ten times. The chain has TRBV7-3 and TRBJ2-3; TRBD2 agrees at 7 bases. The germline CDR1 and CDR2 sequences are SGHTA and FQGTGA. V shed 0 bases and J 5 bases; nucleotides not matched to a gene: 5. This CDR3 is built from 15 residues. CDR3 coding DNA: TGTGCCAGCAGCTTAACGGTGGTAGCGGGAGATACGCAGTATTTT. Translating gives CASSLTVVAGDTQYF.

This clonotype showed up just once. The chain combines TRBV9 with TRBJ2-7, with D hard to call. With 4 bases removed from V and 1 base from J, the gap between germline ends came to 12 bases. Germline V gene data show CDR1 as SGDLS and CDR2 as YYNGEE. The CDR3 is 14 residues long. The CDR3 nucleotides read TGTGCCAGCAGCTCACAAGACGGGTCCTACGAGCAGTACTTC. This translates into CASSSQDGSYEQYF.

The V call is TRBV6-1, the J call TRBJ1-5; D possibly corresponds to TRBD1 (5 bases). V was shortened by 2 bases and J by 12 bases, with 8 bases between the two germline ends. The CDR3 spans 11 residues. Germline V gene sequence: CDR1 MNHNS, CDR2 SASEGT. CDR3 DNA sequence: TGTGCCAGCAGTGAAAGGGGACTCCAGCATTTT. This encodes CASSERGLQHF.

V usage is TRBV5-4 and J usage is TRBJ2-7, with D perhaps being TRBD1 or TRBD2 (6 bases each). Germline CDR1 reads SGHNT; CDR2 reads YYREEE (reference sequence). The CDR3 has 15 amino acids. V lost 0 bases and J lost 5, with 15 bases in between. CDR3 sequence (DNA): TGTGCCAGCAGCTTGGGACGGGGGCGATCCGACGAGCAGTACTTC. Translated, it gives CASSLGRGRSDEQYF.